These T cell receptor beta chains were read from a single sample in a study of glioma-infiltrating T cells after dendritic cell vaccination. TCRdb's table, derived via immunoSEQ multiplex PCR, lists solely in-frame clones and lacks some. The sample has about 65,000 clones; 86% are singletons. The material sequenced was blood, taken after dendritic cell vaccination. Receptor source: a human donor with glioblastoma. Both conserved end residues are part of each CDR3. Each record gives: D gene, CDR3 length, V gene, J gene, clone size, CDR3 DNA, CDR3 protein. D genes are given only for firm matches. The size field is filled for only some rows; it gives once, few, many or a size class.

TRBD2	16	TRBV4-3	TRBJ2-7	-	TGCGCCAGCAGCCAAGATCTTAAGCGGGGGGGCTCCGAGCAGTACTTC	CASSQDLKRGGSEQYF
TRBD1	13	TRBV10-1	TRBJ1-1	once	TGCGCCAGCAGGGCGGACAGGGGCTCTGAAGCTTTCTTT	CASRADRGSEAFF
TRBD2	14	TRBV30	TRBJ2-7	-	TGTGCCTGGAGTGTACTGACTAGCGGAATCGAGCAGTACTTC	CAWSVLTSGIEQYF
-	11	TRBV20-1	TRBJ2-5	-	TGCAGTGCTAGAGCGCAAGAGACCCAGTACTTC	CSARAQETQYF
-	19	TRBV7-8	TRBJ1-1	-	TGTGCCAGCAGATCCCCCCCCGTCAGGATATGGGGCAGGGACACTGAAGCTTTCTTT	CASRSPPVRIWGRDTEAFF
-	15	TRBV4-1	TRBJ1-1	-	TGCGCCAGCAGCCAAGTACAGGGACGGTACACTGAAGCTTTCTTT	CASSQVQGRYTEAFF
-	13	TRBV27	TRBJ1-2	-	TGTGCCAGCAGTGTAGGACTTCTCTATGGCTACACCTTC	CASSVGLLYGYTF
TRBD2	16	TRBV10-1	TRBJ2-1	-	TGCGCCAGCAGTGAGTCGGGGACTAGCGGGTCTCGTGAGCAGTTCTTC	CASSESGTSGSREQFF
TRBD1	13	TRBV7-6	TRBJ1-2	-	TGTGCCAGCAGTCAACAGGGGGACGATGGCTACACCTTC	CASSQQGDDGYTF
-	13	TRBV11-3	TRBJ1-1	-	TGTGCCAGCAGCCCCGGGGGAGACACTGAAGCTTTCTTT	CASSPGGDTEAFF